This TCR beta chain stems from a study of shared clonotypes between healthy human individuals. Points from the study as a whole: What limited the represented genetic and exposure-history diversity was the small number of donors.

As regards this clone: Its antigen is unknown.

Germline V gene lookup returns CDR1 MDHEN and CDR2 SYDVKM. This CDR3 has 12 residues. With 2 bases removed from V and 6 bases from J, the gap between germline ends came to 7 bases. The donor population consisted of healthy HIV-negative adults with no recent acute infections or vaccinations. Caucasian adults living in Nashville, Tennessee, provided all samples. Deep level was the assay's run setting. Assay: immunoSEQ multiplex PCR; the TCRdb copy retains only in-frame clones and omits some. The data contain 2 million to 2.5 million clones, roughly 95% of them singletons. The chain joins TRBV28 to TRBJ1-2; D uncertain. The material sequenced was naive CD4+ T cells sorted from blood. As to subset: CD45RA+ positively selected. This clonotype originated in a man younger than 30 in good health. The CDR3 DNA is TGTGCCAGCAGTTTAATTGATAATGGCTACACCTTC. As protein: CASSLIDNGYTF.